The rows below give T cell receptor beta chains drawn from one sample of a study of shared clonotypes between healthy human individuals. The table came from immunoSEQ multiplex PCR; TCRdb's copy has only in-frame clones and leaves some out. The table lists 2,500,000 or so clones, under 95% of them singletons. Sample: naive CD4+ T cells from PBMCs. These receptors came from a man between 18 and 35 years old in good health. Some clones in this sample may be carry-over from other donors' samples. Both conserved end residues are part of each CDR3. Where a row states a size, it is once, few, many or the class of an expanded clone; other rows omit it.

cdr3_length v_call clone_size cdr3_aa
16 TRBV27 . CASSPLAGRVRGEQYF
15 TRBV5-1 . CASFDLRTGNTEAFF
15 TRBV28 . CASSLSWGRDQPQHF
15 TRBV6-5 once CASRPDSKNTGELFF
15 TRBV7-2 . CASSSSRGGDYEQYF
14 TRBV4-2 few CASSRGTGTGEAFF
13 TRBV5-8 once CASSRGRWETQYF
15 TRBV6-5 once CASSYGGAGANVLTF
13 TRBV5-1 . CASRQGAGQPQHF
14 TRBV5-4 . CASSLAGVAGELFF
13 TRBV7-2 . CASSPPSQETQYF
15 TRBV9 . CASSVMTGEKETQYF
14 TRBV9 . CASSVEGSTDTQYF
16 TRBV19 . CASSPTGARGLSGYTF
15 TRBV10-3 . CAISDLGGTGETQYF
14 TRBV10-3 . CAISDFSGQETQYF
12 TRBV30 . CAWAGQGTQQYF
12 TRBV2 . CASSDPPGQQYF
13 TRBV9 . CASSVGSSYEQYF
17 TRBV7-9 . CASSFEEVRYSGNTIYF
14 TRBV9 . CASSPAGQNNEQFF
14 TRBV7-3 . CASSPSGVTTEAFF
19 TRBV21-1 . CASSKRCMQGSLTGNTIYF
15 TRBV19 . CASSSLRDTRTEAFF
16 TRBV19 . CASSLSAGTESYEQYF
14 TRBV27 once CASSTLGRNQPQHF
13 TRBV9 . CASSVSPNQPQHF
15 TRBV5-4 . CASSGPGLYTDTQYF
14 TRBV28 . CASSSRTHAYGYTF
15 TRBV7-2 . CASSLLWGSQETQYF
16 TRBV28 . CASSLTSGMGSGEQFF
15 TRBV28 . CASSFPRTFGNTIYF
13 TRBV11-1 . CASNVRGGETQYF
13 TRBV30 . CAWDKQDLMEQYF
13 TRBV29-1 . CSVGRDPNTEAFF
13 TRBV7-2 . CASSSDRAETQYF
14 TRBV14 once CASLASGNSYEQYF